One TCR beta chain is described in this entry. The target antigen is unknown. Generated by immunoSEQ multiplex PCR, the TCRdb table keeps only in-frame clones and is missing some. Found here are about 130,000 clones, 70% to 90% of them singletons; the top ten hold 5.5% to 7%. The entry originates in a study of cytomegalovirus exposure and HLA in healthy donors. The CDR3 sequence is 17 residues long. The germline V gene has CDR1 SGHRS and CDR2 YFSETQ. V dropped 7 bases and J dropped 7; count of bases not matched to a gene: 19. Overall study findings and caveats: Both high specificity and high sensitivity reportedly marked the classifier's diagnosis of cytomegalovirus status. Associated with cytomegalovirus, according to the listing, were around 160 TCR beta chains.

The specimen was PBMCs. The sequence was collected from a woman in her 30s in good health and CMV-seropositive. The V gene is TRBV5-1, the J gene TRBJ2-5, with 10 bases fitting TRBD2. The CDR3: CASRGPAGTSVTATQYF. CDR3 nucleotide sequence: TGCGCCAGCCGAGGTCCTGCCGGGACTAGCGTTACGGCGACCCAGTACTTC.